A single T cell receptor (beta chain) is shown here with its context. The antigen is undetermined. This entry is derived from a study of CD8 T cell repertoires and HIV-1 epitope variants. As for the study in general: Tested: three Gag epitope families, Nef HW9 and YT9. Separate from the cultures, 1M uncultured T cells served as baseline. General study points: Beta chains alone show antigen proliferation, not cytokine profile or function.

Measured with immunoSEQ multiplex PCR; TCRdb has only the in-frame clones, and not every one. The sample lists about 4,800 clones, roughly two thirds occurring once. V gave up 6 bases and J gave up 12 bases; unmatched junction bases: 7. CDR3 length equals 13 residues. Germline V gene sequence: CDR1 MNHEY, CDR2 SVGAGI. The TCR was taken from a male donor with HIV. This chain joins TRBV6-5 and TRBJ1-6, with TRBD1 identical over 8 bases. Sequenced material: cultured CD8+ T cells derived from PBMCs. The CDR3 DNA is TGTGCCAGCAGATACGCAGGGGGCGGACCCCTCCACTTT. Its protein is CASRYAGGGPLHF.